Following are 13 T cell receptor beta chains from one sample sequenced in a study of Ad26.COV2.S vaccination and SARS-CoV-2 variants. Noted treatment: some 20 received Ad26.COV2.S at low or high dose, single or two shots; a few received placebo; per-sample allocation not given. Sampling occurred on day 63 after the first vaccine or placebo injection. The table came from immunoSEQ multiplex PCR; TCRdb's copy has only in-frame clones and leaves some out. The sample records a few hundred thousand clones, around 88% being singletons. Sequencing was performed on peripheral blood, taken in a trial of Ad26.COV2.S vaccine versus placebo. These receptors were taken from a person aged 18 to 59 who received the Ad26.COV2.S COVID-19 vaccine or a placebo.

This rearrangement joins TRBV7-9 to TRBJ1-2; D ambiguous. The length of the CDR3 is 16 residues. Germline V CDR1 and CDR2: SEHNR, FQNEAQ (reference sequence). The V gene lost 0 bases and the J gene lost 2 bases, with 13 bases spanning the gap. The CDR3 bases are TGTGCCAGCAGCTTAGCCCCCTCGACGGTCAACTATGGCTACACCTTC. It translates to CASSLAPSTVNYGYTF.

The chain employs TRBV6-5 and TRBJ2-7, with TRBD1 matching 8 bases. J gave up 4 bases and V 4 bases, and 9 bases lay outside the gene matches. The CDR3 is 15 residues long. CDR1 MNHEY and CDR2 SVGAGI come from the germline V gene. The DNA of the CDR3 is TGTGCCAGCAGTTCCCTTATGGGACAGGCTTACGAGCAGTACTTC. This sequence encodes CASSSLMGQAYEQYF.

The gene calls are TRBV19 and TRBJ2-6, with a possible D match to TRBD1 (6 bases). There are 15 residues in the CDR3. Per the germline V gene, CDR1 is LNHDA and CDR2 is SQIVND (reference sequence). Trimming removed 8 bases at V and 2 bases at J, with 13 bases between. The CDR3 spells CASRFGDTGANVLTF. In DNA form, the CDR3 reads TGTGCCAGTCGGTTCGGGGACACTGGGGCCAACGTCCTGACTTTC.

The CDR3 DNA reads as TGTGCCAGCAGCCACGGGACTAGCGGCTACGAGCAGTACGTC. Protein product: CASSHGTSGYEQYV. The V and J genes are TRBV13 and TRBJ2-7, with 11 bases identical to TRBD2. From germline, CDR1 is PRHDT and CDR2 FYEKMQ (reference sequence). The V segment lost 5 bases and the J segment 3 bases; nucleotides outside the gene matches: 3. This CDR3 has 14 amino acids.

The chain links TRBV27 to TRBJ1-2, with TRBD1 identical over 7 bases. V shed 5 bases, J shed 7 bases, and the junction held 7 bases outside the gene matches. Germline CDR1 MNHEY, CDR2 SMNVEV (reference sequence). The CDR3 covers 13 residues. The CDR3 DNA reads TGTGCCAGCAGTCTCGGACAGGTCGGTGGCTACACCTTC. As protein: CASSLGQVGGYTF.

This chain joins TRBV19 and TRBJ1-2, with unresolved D. The germline V gene has CDR1 LNHDA and CDR2 SQIVND (reference sequence). The CDR3 covers 13 residues. V lost 3 bases and J lost 2, with 7 bases in between. CDR3 amino acids: CASSMWMNYGYTF. For the CDR3, the DNA is TGTGCCAGTAGTATGTGGATGAACTATGGCTACACCTTC.

This clone showed up just a few times. The genes are TRBV9 and TRBJ1-6; D uncertain. V dropped 0 bases and J dropped 5 bases, with 9 bases sitting between them. The CDR3 consists of 15 residues. Per the germline V gene, CDR1 is SGDLS and CDR2 is YYNGEE. CDR3 DNA sequence: TGTGCCAGCAGCGTAGGAGCTGGTAATAATTCACCCCTCCACTTT. This translates into CASSVGAGNNSPLHF.

J is TRBJ1-2 and V is TRBV7-9; TRBD1 is a possible D gene (5 bases). Germline-derived CDR1 and CDR2 are SEHNR and FQNEAQ (reference sequence). Deletions cut 5 bases from V and 7 bases from J, with 11 bases between. The CDR3 runs to 12 residues. CDR3 DNA: TGTGCCAGCAGCACTGGGACGGTTGGCTACACCTTC. This translates into CASSTGTVGYTF.

The gene calls are TRBV27 and TRBJ2-5; TRBD2 matches 10 bases. The CDR3 consists of 17 residues. Germline CDR1 and CDR2: MNHEY and SMNVEV (reference sequence). The trim removed 0 bases at V and 4 bases at J, leaving 8 bases unmatched. This CDR3 is CASSLSNVAGGRETQYF. The DNA for the CDR3 is TGTGCCAGCAGTTTATCAAACGTAGCGGGAGGTCGAGAGACCCAGTACTTC.

The chain combines TRBV6-5 with TRBJ2-3; 8 nucleotides match TRBD2. With 7 bases clipped from V and 5 bases from J, the junction kept 8 bases outside the gene matches. This CDR3 contains 14 residues. The germline V gene has CDR1 MNHEY and CDR2 SVGAGI. This chain's CDR3 is CASNPGGEGDTQYF. The CDR3 nucleotides are TGTGCCAGCAATCCGGGAGGGGAGGGAGATACGCAGTATTTT.

The V call is TRBV6-5, the J call TRBJ1-1; the D gene is possibly TRBD1 (5 bases). The germline V gene has CDR1 MNHEY and CDR2 SVGAGI. Deletions cut 5 bases from V and 1 base from J, with 11 bases between. The CDR3 extends over 14 amino acids. The CDR3 loop is CASSKWTSNTEAFF. The CDR3 DNA sequence: TGTGCCAGCAGTAAATGGACATCGAACACTGAAGCTTTCTTT.

The genes are TRBV27 and TRBJ2-5; 8 nucleotides line up with TRBD2. Germline V gives CDR1 MNHEY, CDR2 SMNVEV (reference sequence). This CDR3 contains 15 residues. V dropped 2 bases and J dropped 2; count of bases not matched to a gene: 4. DNA of the CDR3: TGTGCCAGCAGTTTAGCGGGGGGAAATCAAGAGACCCAGTACTTC. Its protein is CASSLAGGNQETQYF.

In DNA form, the CDR3 reads TGTGCCAGCAGCTTGGATCTGCGGGGTGGATGGACCCAGTACTTC. Amino acids: CASSLDLRGGWTQYF. This chain joins TRBV5-6 and TRBJ2-5; D perhaps matches TRBD2 (6 bases). Looked up from germline, CDR1 is SGHDT and CDR2 is YYEEEE. The CDR3 runs to 15 residues. The V gene lost 0 bases and the J gene lost 7 bases, with 16 bases spanning the gap.